These 20 T cell receptor beta chains originate from one sample sequenced in a study of blood T cell repertoires in COVID-19 (TCRdb year 2020). Libraries were prepared through the immunoSEQ multiplex PCR assay. The immuneACCESS repertoire file appears here via TCRdb, limited to in-frame rearrangements. These files lack a portion of the clones; in checked studies, under half of the deficit traces to unresolved V genes, and the cause of the others is not known. This sample is represented by 200,000 to 250,000 clones; 83% of them were singletons. 1.3% of the sample lies in the top ten. What was sequenced was peripheral blood. The receptors were gathered from a woman aged 25 to 39 with COVID-19, enrolled during active disease.

The V call is TRBV10-3, the J call TRBJ1-1, with 7 bases matching TRBD1. Germline V gives CDR1 ENHRY, CDR2 SYGVKD. This CDR3 is built from 14 residues. After removal of 7 bases from V and 1 base from J, the junction contained 6 bases not matched to a gene. CDR3 DNA: TGTGCCATCAAGACAACAGGGGCGAACACTGAAGCTTTCTTT. Translated: CAIKTTGANTEAFF.

The chain combines TRBV11-2 with TRBJ1-1; D unclear. The CDR3 runs 15 residues. Germline V gives CDR1 SGHAT, CDR2 FQNNGV. Between the trimmed V and J ends, which lost 5 bases and 0 bases, there was a span of 13 bases. CDR3 nucleotides: TGTGCCAGCAGCAAGGTGCCCCAGGTGAACACTGAAGCTTTCTTT. Translating it yields CASSKVPQVNTEAFF.

This chain connects TRBV2 to TRBJ2-1, with 8 positions matching TRBD2. The CDR3 totals 14 residues. The trim removed 2 bases at V and 8 bases at J, leaving 5 bases unmatched. In germline, CDR1 is SNHLY, CDR2 FYNNEI. The CDR3 here is CASSERGGRDEQFF. CDR3 nucleotide sequence: TGTGCCAGCAGTGAACGGGGGGGACGGGATGAGCAGTTCTTC.

The CDR3 DNA sequence: TGTGCCAGCAGCGTTCGACAGGGGAGCGAGCAGTACTTC. It yields the protein CASSVRQGSEQYF. The chain couples TRBV9 to TRBJ2-7; TRBD1 matches 8 bases. Per germline, CDR1 SGDLS and CDR2 YYNGEE. The CDR3 covers 13 residues. V lost 2 bases, J lost 6 bases, and 4 bases stayed unmatched.

J is TRBJ2-1 and V is TRBV7-2; D not resolved. Germline V gives CDR1 SGHTA, CDR2 FQGNSA. The CDR3 has 14 amino acids. Deletions cut 1 base from V and 0 bases from J, with 4 bases between. CDR3 in amino acids: CASSLGLSYNEQFF. The CDR3, as DNA: TGTGCCAGCAGCTTAGGACTCTCCTACAATGAGCAGTTCTTC.

The rearrangement uses TRBV15 and TRBJ1-2; D is ambiguous. The germline V and J ends were trimmed by 0 bases and 8 bases, with 7 bases remaining between them. From germline, CDR1 is LNHNV and CDR2 YYDKDF (reference sequence). The CDR3 is 12 amino acids. This CDR3 reads CATSREAYGYTF. The CDR3 DNA sequence: TGTGCCACCAGCAGAGAAGCCTACGGCTACACCTTC.

This chain uses TRBV4-3 with TRBJ2-3; D unresolved. The V and J ends lost 1 base and 8 bases respectively, with 10 bases between them. The CDR3 length is 13 residues. Germline lookup yields CDR1 LGHNA and CDR2 YSLEER. CDR3 in DNA: TGCGCCAGCAGCCAAGTCGGTAGTGGTACGCAGTATTTT. Residues: CASSQVGSGTQYF.

The chain uses TRBV5-8 and TRBJ1-3, with D unclear. Deletions cut 6 bases from V and 4 bases from J, with 23 bases between. The CDR3 is 17 amino acids. Germline assignment: CDR1 SGHTS and CDR2 YDEGEE. DNA for the CDR3: TGTGCCAGCACCTATGACGGTCGGACTTTTCAGGGAAACACCATATATTTT. It translates to CASTYDGRTFQGNTIYF.

Only one count was recorded for this clone. The J gene is TRBJ1-2, the V gene TRBV7-2; D gene uncertain. This CDR3 is built from 16 residues. The V gene's germline CDR1 is SGHTA and CDR2 FQGNSA. Trimming pared 2 bases from V and 0 bases from J, leaving 13 bases between. CDR3: CASSLYPGTANYGYTF. CDR3 DNA sequence: TGTGCCAGCAGCTTATATCCAGGAACGGCTAACTATGGCTACACCTTC. Based on the CDR3 plus reference TRBV7-2 and TRBJ1-2, the full variable domain is GAGVSQSPSNKVTEKGKDVELRCDPISGHTALYWYRQSLGQGLEFLIYFQGNSAPDKSGLPSDRFSAERTGGSVSTLTIQRTQQEDSAVYLCASSLYPGTANYGYTFGSGTRLTVV.

V usage is TRBV5-6 and J usage is TRBJ2-5; TRBD1 matches 9 bases. The CDR3 covers 15 residues. The V and J ends lost 4 bases and 3 bases, in that order; junction bases with no gene match: 7. Germline V CDR1 and CDR2: SGHDT, YYEEEE. CDR3 DNA sequence: TGTGCCAGCAGCCTTTCCCGGGACAGGGAAGAGACCCAGTACTTC. Translated, it gives CASSLSRDREETQYF.

The rearrangement links TRBV3-1 (or the pseudogene TRBV3-2) to TRBJ2-5, with D possibly being TRBD2 (6 bases). The CDR3 extends over 14 amino acids. Germline V CDR1 and CDR2: LGHDT, YNNKEL (reference sequence). V was cut by 10 bases and J by 1 base, with 16 bases left in between. The CDR3 region has the DNA TGTGCCACCAACCCTCCGGGACTCCAAGAGACCCAGTACTTC. Translation gives CATNPPGLQETQYF.

The chain is built from TRBV7-9 and TRBJ2-5; TRBD2 matches at 15 bases. The J segment lost 3 bases and the V segment lost 4 bases, leaving 9 bases of the junction unmatched. Germline CDR1 SEHNR, CDR2 FQNEAQ (reference sequence). The CDR3 extends over 18 amino acids. The CDR3 is CASSSPRTSGRGEETQYF. CDR3 coding DNA: TGTGCCAGCAGCTCCCCTCGGACTAGCGGGAGGGGGGAAGAGACCCAGTACTTC.

This chain links TRBV2 with TRBJ2-7, with D possibly matching TRBD2 (5 bases). Trimming removed 7 bases at V and 6 bases at J, with 28 bases between. The CDR3 has 17 residues. The germline V gene encodes CDR1 SNHLY and CDR2 FYNNEI. The CDR3 protein is CASTPRDPTGSVGEQYF. CDR3 DNA: TGTGCCAGCACCCCGAGGGATCCGACGGGCTCTGTCGGCGAGCAGTACTTC.

The chain has TRBV24-1 and TRBJ2-5, with D possibly TRBD2 on 5 matching bases. V gave up 0 bases and J gave up 2 bases, with 9 bases separating them. The CDR3 loop spans 15 amino acids. Germline V gene data show CDR1 as KGHDR and CDR2 as SFDVKD. The CDR3 DNA follows: TGTGCCACCAGTGATTTGGCCGGCGGGCAAGAGACCCAGTACTTC. It is translated as CATSDLAGGQETQYF.

This sequence joins TRBV27 and TRBJ1-4; 11 bases line up with TRBD1. The CDR3 is 18 amino acids. With 6 bases clipped from V and 4 bases from J, the junction kept 13 bases outside the gene matches. Germline V CDR1 and CDR2: MNHEY, SMNVEV (reference sequence). CDR3 loop: CASSPRTGGVGVNEKLFF. CDR3 DNA: TGTGCCAGCAGCCCCCGGACAGGGGGCGTGGGGGTTAATGAAAAACTGTTTTTT.

This rearrangement joins TRBV7-2 to TRBJ1-2, with 9 bases that match TRBD1. CDR1 and CDR2 (germline): SGHTA, FQGNSA. V shed 5 bases and J 2 bases; nucleotides not matched to a gene: 3. The CDR3 consists of 14 residues. The CDR3 bases are TGTGCCAGCAGCCTGACAGGGGGAAACTATGGCTACACCTTC. Its translation: CASSLTGGNYGYTF.

As for this clone: A read error may explain this, as a much larger clone is one base away. The rearrangement uses TRBV2 and TRBJ1-1, with a tentative D call TRBD1 (6 bases). CDR1 SNHLY and CDR2 FYNNEI come from the germline V gene. Trimming shortened V by 7 bases and J by 2 bases, and 11 bases separated the two germline ends. The CDR3 sequence is 13 residues long. This CDR3 reads CASKGQFNTEAFF. The CDR3 nucleotides are TGTGCCAGCAAAGGACAGTTTAACACTGAAGCTTTCTTT.

The chain combines TRBV14 with TRBJ2-5; D is unresolved. The V gene lost 1 base and the J gene lost 5 bases, with 8 bases spanning the gap. Germline-derived CDR1 and CDR2 are SGHDN and FVKESK. CDR3 size: 13 residues. CDR3 protein: CASSQGARETQYF. Here the CDR3 DNA reads TGTGCCAGCAGCCAAGGAGCTCGGGAGACCCAGTACTTC. The entire variable domain, with the rest obtained from reference TRBV14 and TRBJ2-5, is as follows: EAGVTQFPSHSVIEKGQTVTLRCDPISGHDNLYWYRRVMGKEIKFLLHFVKESKQDESGMPNNRFLAERTGGTYSTLKVQPAELEDSGVYFCASSQGARETQYFGPGTRLLVL.

CDR3 nucleotides: TGTGCCAGCAGCTTAGCGAATGGAGGGACTAGTGGGCTAAGGACGCAGTATTTT. Its translation: CASSLANGGTSGLRTQYF. The chain joins TRBV7-2 to TRBJ2-3; 8 bases fit TRBD2. This CDR3 spans 18 amino acids. V shed 0 bases and J 9 bases; nucleotides not matched to a gene: 17. The germline V gene has CDR1 SGHTA and CDR2 FQGNSA. Full variable domain (remainder filled in from reference TRBV7-2 and TRBJ2-3): GAGVSQSPSNKVTEKGKDVELRCDPISGHTALYWYRQSLGQGLEFLIYFQGNSAPDKSGLPSDRFSAERTGGSVSTLTIQRTQQEDSAVYLCASSLANGGTSGLRTQYFGPGTRLTVL.

The J gene is TRBJ1-5, the V gene TRBV12-3 or TRBV12-4, with D hard to call. This CDR3 spans 13 amino acids. Trimming cost V 3 bases and J 8 bases, with 11 bases left between them. This CDR3 reads CASSFSLEEPQHF. The CDR3 DNA sequence: TGTGCCAGCAGTTTTTCTCTTGAGGAGCCCCAGCATTTT.